This passage covers 12 T cell receptor beta chains from one sample sequenced in a study of cytomegalovirus exposure and HLA in healthy donors. The study ran its PCR with 60 Vbeta and 13 Jbeta primers. Assay used: immunoSEQ multiplex PCR; TCRdb lists only in-frame clones, some missing. The sample totals more than 130,000 clones. The sample comprised PBMCs. Receptors were obtained from a man aged 35 to 55 in good health and CMV-seronegative.

The rearrangement uses TRBV18 and TRBJ2-2; 10 bases agree with TRBD1. The junction had 2 bases not matched to a gene; V was cut back by 3 bases and J by 7 bases. The germline V gene encodes CDR1 KGHSH and CDR2 LQKENI. The length of the CDR3 is 14 residues. The CDR3: CASSPGQGFGELFF. DNA for the CDR3: TGTGCCAGCTCACCGGGACAGGGGTTCGGGGAGCTGTTTTTT.

The rearrangement joins TRBV5-1 to TRBJ2-6; D is ambiguous. Germline CDR1 is SGHRS and CDR2 is YFSETQ. V was shortened by 4 bases and J by 0 bases, with 8 bases between the two germline ends. This CDR3 region has 15 residues. The CDR3 reads CASSGRSSGANVLTF. DNA of the CDR3: TGCGCCAGCAGCGGTCGGTCCTCTGGGGCCAACGTCCTGACTTTC.

The V gene is TRBV7-9, the J gene TRBJ2-2; a weak D match, TRBD1 (5 bases). V was trimmed by 5 bases and J by 7 bases, leaving 14 bases between them. The CDR3 runs to 14 residues. Germline loops: CDR1 SEHNR, CDR2 FQNEAQ (reference sequence). The CDR3 DNA is TGTGCCAGCAGCATGATCCAGGGCCTCGGGGAGCTGTTTTTT. This codes for CASSMIQGLGELFF.

The V gene is TRBV7-2, the J gene TRBJ2-2, with D uncertain. This CDR3 contains 14 residues. Germline CDR1 reads SGHTA; CDR2 reads FQGNSA. Trimming stripped 2 bases from V and 4 bases from J, with 8 bases between. The CDR3 spells CASSLYGPTGELFF. The CDR3 DNA reads as TGTGCCAGCAGCTTATATGGGCCCACCGGGGAGCTGTTTTTT.

The chain carries TRBV9 and TRBJ1-1; D is perhaps TRBD1 (5 bases). The CDR3 runs to 14 residues. Germline CDR1 is SGDLS and CDR2 is YYNGEE. The V end was cut by 0 bases, the J end by 4 bases, with 10 bases between. CDR3 DNA sequence: TGTGCCAGCAGCGTAGGGGGAAGGGGCACTGAAGCTTTCTTT. This sequence encodes CASSVGGRGTEAFF.

The genes are TRBV19 and TRBJ2-7; tentatively, D is TRBD2 (5 bases). The CDR3 has 15 residues. Germline V CDR1 and CDR2: LNHDA, SQIVND (reference sequence). V dropped 2 bases and J dropped 4 bases, with 15 bases sitting between them. The CDR3 is CASSISSGFGYEQYF. CDR3 DNA: TGTGCCAGTAGTATATCGTCGGGGTTTGGGTACGAGCAGTACTTC.

This sequence joins TRBV11-2 and TRBJ2-3, with D possibly TRBD2 on 6 matching bases. Germline V gene lookup returns CDR1 SGHAT and CDR2 FQNNGV. V was trimmed by 5 bases and J by 5 bases, leaving 17 bases between them. This CDR3 region has 15 residues. This CDR3 is CASSPWGEKVDTQYF. CDR3 DNA: TGTGCCAGCAGCCCGTGGGGGGAAAAGGTAGATACGCAGTATTTT.

The chain combines TRBV5-1 with TRBJ2-1; TRBD1 matches 8 bases. The CDR3 sequence is 18 residues long. Trimming cost V 4 bases and J 0 bases; bases outside gene matches: 12. Germline V gives CDR1 SGHRS, CDR2 YFSETQ. This CDR3 is CASSPDGTGGDSYNEQFF. The CDR3, as DNA: TGCGCCAGCAGCCCGGACGGAACAGGGGGTGACTCCTACAATGAGCAGTTCTTC. Variable domain in full (rest from reference TRBV5-1 and TRBJ2-1): KAGVTQTPRYLIKTRGQQVTLSCSPISGHRSVSWYQQTPGQGLQFLFEYFSETQRNKGNFPGRFSGRQFSNSRSEMNVSTLELGDSALYLCASSPDGTGGDSYNEQFFGPGTRLTVL.

This chain joins TRBV7-3 and TRBJ2-7; 10 nucleotides match TRBD1. Per the germline V gene, CDR1 is SGHTA and CDR2 is FQGTGA. V was clipped by 1 base and J by 4 bases; unmatched bases: 7. This CDR3 has 16 amino acids. The CDR3 DNA reads as TGTGCCAGCAGCTTAAGAGGGGACAGGGGTGTATACGAGCAGTACTTC. Translating gives CASSLRGDRGVYEQYF. The variable domain in full, with the rest retrieved from reference TRBV7-3 and TRBJ2-7, is GAGVSQTPSNKVTEKGKYVELRCDPISGHTALYWYRQSLGQGPEFLIYFQGTGAADDSGLPNDRFFAVRPEGSVSTLKIQRTERGDSAVYLCASSLRGDRGVYEQYFGPGTRLTVT.

The chain combines TRBV9 with TRBJ2-5; 8 nucleotides line up with TRBD2. Trimming at V came to 0 bases and at J to 5 bases, leaving 9 bases not matched to a gene. The CDR3 has 16 residues. Germline CDR1 reads SGDLS; CDR2 reads YYNGEE. CDR3 sequence: CASSVVAGGGAETQYF. The CDR3, as DNA: TGTGCCAGCAGCGTAGTTGCGGGGGGTGGTGCGGAGACCCAGTACTTC.

As DNA, the CDR3 is TGTGCCAGCAGCCAATTCCCCTTGACCGAAACTGAAAGGACAAACTATGGCTACACCTTC. Translated, it gives CASSQFPLTETERTNYGYTF. The V call is TRBV4-2, the J call TRBJ1-2; possible D gene TRBD1, 5 bases. CDR1 is LGHNA, CDR2 YNFKEQ, per germline. This CDR3 spans 20 amino acids. V dropped 2 bases and J dropped 2 bases, with 27 bases sitting between them.

The chain is built from TRBV7-8 and TRBJ1-1; 10 nucleotides align to TRBD1. This CDR3 has 18 amino acids. Losses at the gene ends were 6 bases for V and 0 bases for J; bases not matched to a gene: 13. The germline V gene encodes CDR1 SGHVS and CDR2 FQNEAQ. The CDR3 spells CASSPRVDRGILNTEAFF. In nucleotides, the CDR3 is TGTGCCAGCAGTCCCAGGGTGGACAGGGGGATTCTGAACACTGAAGCTTTCTTT.